This T cell receptor beta chain was identified in a study of shared clonotypes between healthy human individuals (dated by TCRdb to 2018 to 2020). Concerning the study at large: Three men and two women, aged 18 to 49 years, made up the cohort. For each donor, CD4 naive and CD4 memory were each run on three plates, CD8 naive on two plates, and CD8 memory on one plate. To estimate repertoire size and how much clonotypes are shared between individuals, the study performed deep sequencing of blood TCR repertoires from a handful of healthy adults. To increase sequencing depth and limit assay-specific biases, different laboratories used diverse techniques to prepare libraries and sequence TCR repertoires. Leukapheresis yielded between about 0.85 and 10 billion PBMCs per donor.

In regard to this clone: Its antigen is not yet known. No clone much larger than this one lies a single base away; base qualities are absent.

Broad study findings and their caveats: Based on pairwise subsampling, the degree of clonotype sharing among donors was expected to be affected by sequencing depth. Across a handful of donors, about 5.2% of naive CD4, approximately 3.5% of naive CD8, approximately 2.5% of memory CD4, and about 0.4% of memory CD8 clonotypes were shared. Compared with non-shared clonotypes, the clonotypes found in all four sorted-subset donors had higher generation probabilities. Estimated clonotype richness was generally larger for naive than for memory subsets. Even with the large sequencing depth, rarefaction of the sorted-subset datasets indicated that sequencing was incomplete. The small number of donors limited the genetic and exposure-history diversity represented. Sampling was limited to blood, and TCR repertoires in tissue likely differ from TCR repertoires in blood.

TCR CDR3 regions were amplified from genomic DNA by multiplex PCR using the deep immunoSEQ assay. Extracted genomic DNA from each cell subset was distributed evenly across all wells of several immunoSEQ 96-well plates, and each plate was treated as a replicate. For sorted subsets, approximately 190 ng of genomic DNA, equivalent to 25,000 to 35,000 T cell genomes, went into each replicate PCR. The purified libraries were quantified using a Qubit 3.0 fluorometer, sized with a Bioanalyzer 2100, and then quantified again using the KAPA Library Quantification kit. A separate single-read 150-cycle Illumina NextSeq 550 flow cell was used to sequence each immunoSEQ 96-well plate. For the original study's pipeline: The immunoSEQ output contained only junctional sequences without quality scores, so filtering could not match that applied to full-length reads. To assign V/J genes and CDR3, sequences were annotated against IMGT germline references using PyIR, a Python wrapper for IgBLAST v1.9. Reads with weak V/J assignments (E-value above 1e-6), missing CDR3, stop codons, out-of-frame junctions, or ambiguous translated residues were removed. V3J clonotypes were defined as sequences sharing the same inferred V gene, J gene, and CDR3 amino acid sequence. The percentage overlap between two repertoires was calculated by dividing the number of shared unique clonotypes by the size of the smaller repertoire. Repertoire richness was assessed with RTK rarefaction, the Chao1 estimator, and Recon v2.1 estimates of unobserved clonotypes. For all TCRbeta clonotypes obtained by the gDNA method from a handful of donors, generation probabilities were computed with OLGA. The table was pulled from immuneACCESS by TCRdb, which kept in-frame rearrangements only. Such tables lose some clones; where checked, under half of the loss comes from unresolved V genes, and the rest has no known cause. Clonal size and the V and J genes are those of that table, whereas D and trimming came from the DNA. In all, the sample holds about 1.9 million clones, and 90% to 95% of those were seen once. The ten largest clonotypes hold more than 1.5% of the sample.

The CDR3, from cysteine to phenylalanine, totals 17 residues. The entry retains the CDR3 DNA only, 51 bases that are in frame from base 1. The germline V gene (reference sequence) supplies CDR1 GTSNPN and CDR2 SVGIG. V is cut back by 1 base and J by 4 bases, with 11 bases in the junction unmatched. CD8 naive samples were obtained by positive selection for CCR7 among CD45RO-negative cells, yielding a CD45RA+CCR7+ population from which TemRA cells were excluded. The donors were healthy, HIV-negative adults who had no recently reported acute infections or vaccinations. All donors were Caucasian adults living in Nashville, Tennessee, USA. Blood was obtained by leukapheresis, after which PBMCs were separated by Ficoll-Histopaque density gradient centrifugation and cryopreserved in liquid nitrogen vapor phase. Analytical flow cytometry was used to check the purity and quantity of every magnetically sorted T cell population. Genomic DNA was isolated from each sorted fraction and quantified by UV absorbance on a Nanodrop 2000c.

The source is a young man in good health. Some clones in this sample may be carry-over from other donors' samples. The V and J segments used are TRBV30 and TRBJ2-1; the junction holds 9 bases that match TRBD1. The sample taken for sequencing was naive CD8+ T cells from PBMCs. What this sample's cell subset or site label stands for: CD45RA+CCR7+. The CDR3 amino acid sequence is: CAWSEISGQGPYNEQFF. The DNA reads as follows: TGTGCCTGGAGTGAGATATCGGGACAGGGCCCTTACAATGAGCAGTTCTTC.